This T cell receptor beta chain stems from a study of blood T cell repertoires in COVID-19 (dated by TCRdb to the early 2020s). Background for the entire study: The collaborator samples originated in the United States, Italy and Spain and spanned the acute and convalescent phases of COVID-19. The material from the prospective study consisted of cDNA or gDNA derived from T cells, B-cell-depleted T cells, or PBMCs. Deeply sampled blood TCRbeta repertoires from subjects exposed to, actively infected with, or recovered from COVID-19 were included in the dataset. The repertoires were made available in a free public database intended to serve as a resource for research on the immune response to SARS-CoV-2. Samples came from the ongoing ImmuneRACE study (first 160 participants) plus 1,254 subjects from 6 global collaborators. A de-identified subject ID, COVID-19 status, age in years and sex were almost always included in the sample metadata. Where available, HLA class I and class II types were obtained from metadata supplied by the sample provider rather than from assay-based typing.

As concerns this clone: Its target antigen remains unknown. The junction and the germline gene differ at one end; a read error may be behind it.

Here is what the overall study found, with its caveats: How much clinical and demographic metadata was included differed by source and by participant, and the metadata was provided uncurated.

The germline V gene specifies SGHTA as CDR1 and FQGNSA as CDR2. Its CDR3 holds 14 amino acids, cysteine through phenylalanine. The DNA shown is the 42-base CDR3, in frame from base 1. Whole blood was collected in K2EDTA tubes by collaborating institutions according to the institutions' own protocols. For TCRbeta analysis, collaborator samples were shipped as frozen whole blood, as isolated PBMCs, or as DNA extracted from either sample type. TCRbeta CDR3 regions were amplified from genomic DNA by means of the immunoSEQ Assay, a bias-controlled multiplex PCR. The source study handled its data this way. Within the assay, amplification of reference gene primers was used to estimate how many nucleated cells each sample contained. To quantify the absolute abundance of each unique TCRbeta CDR3 rearrangement, sequence reads were collapsed and filtered. For each sample, productive Simpson clonality was calculated as the square root of Simpson's diversity index across productive rearrangements. This immuneACCESS table, as held by TCRdb, lists in-frame sequences with V and J called but not all clones. Of the missing ones, under half trace to an unresolved V gene in checked studies; the others have no known cause. That table is the source of V, J and clone size, and D and trimming were worked out from the DNA. The sample contains 200,000 or so clones, about 88% of them found a single time. Around 2.3% of the sample is taken by the ten largest.

Source material: peripheral blood. The chain was built from TRBV7-2 and TRBJ2-1, with 7 bases matching TRBD2. The clonotype was recovered from a man aged 65 to 85 with active or convalescent COVID-19. Read as DNA, the sequence is TGTGCCAGCAGCCCCGGGACTATCTACCATGAGCAGTTCTTC. This translates into CASSPGTIYHEQFF.